This is a list of T cell receptor beta chains from one sample in a study of shared clonotypes between healthy human individuals. Sequenced by immunoSEQ multiplex PCR; TCRdb stores in-frame clones only, minus some. Of 2 million to 2.5 million clones in the sample, roughly 93% were seen once. The sequencing input was naive CD4+ T cells from PBMCs. Every receptor here comes from a man between 18 and 29 years old in good health. Some clones in this sample may be carry-over from other donors' samples. The CDR3 runs from the conserved cysteine through the conserved F or W. D genes are given only for firm matches. Some rows mark clone size as missing; the rest say once, few, many or name a class of expanded clone.

D: TRBD2; length: 15; V: TRBV5-1; J: TRBJ2-2; size: -; DNA: TGCGCCAGCAGCCCGCGGGAGGGCCAGGCCGGGGAGCTGTTTTTT; CDR3: CASSPREGQAGELFF
D: TRBD2; length: 15; V: TRBV19; J: TRBJ2-7; size: -; DNA: TGTGCCAGTAGTGTCTGGACTAGCGGGAGCTACGAGCAGTACTTC; CDR3: CASSVWTSGSYEQYF
D: TRBD2; length: 15; V: TRBV30; J: TRBJ2-3; size: once; DNA: TGTGCCTGGAGTGTAGCTAGCGGGATCTCAGATACGCAGTATTTT; CDR3: CAWSVASGISDTQYF
D: -; length: 13; V: TRBV5-1; J: TRBJ1-1; size: -; DNA: TGCGCCAGCAGCTTGGGAGTGAACACTGAAGCTTTCTTT; CDR3: CASSLGVNTEAFF
D: -; length: 14; V: TRBV5-1; J: TRBJ2-5; size: once; DNA: TGCGCCAGCAGCCCGGGAACCCAGGGAGAGACCCAGTACTTC; CDR3: CASSPGTQGETQYF
D: -; length: 15; V: TRBV14; J: TRBJ2-7; size: once; DNA: TGTGCCAGCAGCCGAGGGACTTCGGTCGGCTACGAGCAGTACTTC; CDR3: CASSRGTSVGYEQYF
D: TRBD2; length: 14; V: TRBV2; J: TRBJ2-7; size: -; DNA: TGTGCCAGCAGTTCCCTAGCGGGGATCTACGAGCAGTACTTC; CDR3: CASSSLAGIYEQYF
D: TRBD2; length: 17; V: TRBV4-1; J: TRBJ2-1; size: -; DNA: TGCGCCAGCAGCCAGGCAAAGACTAGCGGGAGATACAATGAGCAGTTCTTC; CDR3: CASSQAKTSGRYNEQFF
D: -; length: 15; V: TRBV18; J: TRBJ1-1; size: -; DNA: TGTGCCAGCTCACCCACGGAGGGGCTGGGCACTGAAGCTTTCTTT; CDR3: CASSPTEGLGTEAFF
D: -; length: 11; V: TRBV29-1; J: TRBJ2-1; size: -; DNA: TGCAGCGTTGAATCCCCGAGAGAGCAGTTCTTC; CDR3: CSVESPREQFF
D: -; length: 14; V: TRBV11-1; J: TRBJ2-5; size: -; DNA: TGTGCCAGCAGCTTAGAGACTAGAAGTACCACCCAGTACTTC; CDR3: CASSLETRSTTQYF
D: -; length: 15; V: TRBV25-1; J: TRBJ2-5; size: -; DNA: TGTGCCAGCAGTGAATTCGAGAAGTACCAAGAGACCCAGTACTTC; CDR3: CASSEFEKYQETQYF